This T cell receptor (beta chain) was recorded in a study of radiotherapy plus CTLA-4 blockade in lung cancer (dated by TCRdb to the late 2010s). Looking at the study overall: Among the enrolled patients, about 19% had an objective response, and about 29% reached disease control.

The study evaluated CTLA-4 blockade (ipilimumab) given together with focal radiation therapy in patients who had chemo-refractory metastatic non-small-cell lung cancer. Libraries were constructed by the immunoSEQ multiplex PCR assay. Not all clones reach the TCRdb copy of this immuneACCESS table, which keeps in-frame sequences only. Checked studies attribute under half of the gap to unresolved V genes and leave the rest unexplained. The sample table shows 30,000 to 40,000 clones, and approximately 89% are seen once. Of the sample, 5% to 7.5% is held by the ten largest clones. CDR1 and CDR2, per the germline V gene (reference sequence), are SGHNT and YYREEE. From the cysteine through the phenylalanine, the CDR3 covers 13 amino acids. Just the 39-base CDR3 DNA is kept, in frame starting at base 1. For this chain, trimming is 5 bases at the V end and 11 bases at the J end, and the number of junction bases without a gene match is 8.

Of note for this clone: Its cognate antigen has yet to be identified. Qualities for individual bases were not recorded, and no much larger clone is one base off.

Summary of the overall study and its limitations: Increased serum interferon-beta after radiation, together with early dynamic changes in blood T cell clones, were reported to be the strongest predictors of response. After treatment with radiotherapy and ipilimumab, TCR clones that came from tumors expanded in the peripheral blood.

This specimen consisted of peripheral blood, obtained from a patient treated with radiotherapy plus ipilimumab. This TCR derives from a human donor with non-small cell lung cancer who had stable disease on radiotherapy plus ipilimumab. The chain uses TRBV5-4 and TRBJ1-1; TRBD1 matches 11 bases in the middle. The CDR3 reads CASRRDRGWGAFF. The sequenced DNA is TGTGCCAGCAGACGGGACAGGGGGTGGGGGGCTTTCTTT. Joined to the reference TRBV5-4 and TRBJ1-1 proteins, this CDR3 gives the full variable domain: ETGVTQSPTHLIKTRGQQVTLRCSSQSGHNTVSWYQQALGQGPQFIFQYYREEENGRGNFPPRFSGLQFPNYSSELNVNALELDDSALYLCASRRDRGWGAFFGQGTRLTVV.